The 2 T cell receptor beta chains given below trace back to one sample, sequenced in a study of T cell repertoires in ileal Crohn's disease. Time point of the sample: inflamed ileum from the surgical specimen. Assay: immunoSEQ multiplex PCR; the TCRdb copy retains only in-frame clones and omits some. The table has 13,000 or so clones, more than 60% seen once. Sequences were obtained from ileal tissue. These receptors were collected from an adult with Crohn's disease.

The V call is TRBV9, the J call TRBJ2-2; 16 bases are a match to TRBD2. This CDR3 has 17 residues. Germline V gene sequence: CDR1 SGDLS, CDR2 YYNGEE. With 4 bases clipped from V and 7 bases from J, the junction kept 7 bases outside the gene matches. CDR3 DNA sequence: TGTGCCAGCAGCCCGGGACTAGCGGGGGGGCTCAACGGGGAGCTGTTTTTT. Protein product: CASSPGLAGGLNGELFF.

The rearrangement uses TRBV2 and TRBJ1-1, with a possible D match to TRBD1 (6 bases). Between the trimmed V and J ends, which lost 8 bases and 0 bases, there was a span of 16 bases. The CDR3 runs 15 residues. From germline, CDR1 is SNHLY and CDR2 FYNNEI. The CDR3 loop reads CASFRGRSLNTEAFF. CDR3 bases: TGTGCCAGCTTTAGGGGGAGGAGTCTGAACACTGAAGCTTTCTTT. The full variable domain, with the rest looked up from reference TRBV2 and TRBJ1-1, is EPEVTQTPSHQVTQMGQEVILRCVPISNHLYFYWYRQILGQKVEFLVSFYNNEISEKSEIFDDQFSVERPDGSNFTLKIRSTKLEDSAMYFCASFRGRSLNTEAFFGQGTRLTVV.